A selection of T cell receptor beta chains follows, all from one sample in a study of T and B cells in COVID-19 patients. From the multiplex PCR reads, TCRdb called clonotypes with MiXCR, one entry per CDR3 protein. The sample shows about 17,000 distinct CDR3 sequences, approximately 30% of them seen only once. The sample comprised blood. These receptor sequences come from a human donor who had recovered from COVID-19. CDR3s include the opening cysteine and the closing phenylalanine or tryptophan. A D gene is named only where the DNA matches it firmly. Clone size is shown for a subset of rows, as once, few, many or a class of expanded clone.

D,size,V,J,CDR3,DNA
-,few,TRBV6-5,TRBJ1-1,CASRREYRTEAFF,TGTGCCAGCCGCCGGGAATACCGCACTGAAGCTTTCTTT
TRBD1,-,TRBV19,TRBJ1-1,CASSTAGTGQTEAFF,TGTGCCAGTAGTACGGCTGGGACAGGGCAGACTGAAGCTTTCTTT
TRBD1,-,TRBV5-4,TRBJ1-6,CASSHDRGNSPLHF,TGTGCCAGCAGTCATGACAGGGGGAATTCACCCCTCCACTTT
-,-,TRBV5-4,TRBJ1-1,CASSLQQGNTEAFF,TGTGCCAGCAGCTTACAACAAGGGAACACTGAAGCTTTCTTT
TRBD1,-,TRBV10-3,TRBJ2-7,CAISPTGWDEQYF,TGTGCCATCAGCCCGACAGGGTGGGACGAGCAGTACTTC
-,-,TRBV18,TRBJ2-2,CASSPPTGELFF,TGTGCCAGCTCACCACCAACTGGGGAGCTGTTTTTT
TRBD2,-,TRBV7-2,TRBJ2-3,CASSISGGASTDTQYF,TGTGCCAGCAGCATTAGCGGGGGGGCTAGCACAGATACGCAGTATTTT
TRBD1,few,TRBV6-1,TRBJ1-1,CASSEQGARTEAFF,TGTGCCAGCAGTGAACAGGGGGCTAGAACTGAAGCTTTCTTT
-,few,TRBV7-9,TRBJ1-2,CASSLVTGDYGYTF,TGTGCCAGCAGCTTGGTAACGGGGGACTATGGCTACACCTTC
TRBD1,once,TRBV11-2,TRBJ1-6,CASSTTPGQGWSPLHF,TGTGCCAGCAGCACAACACCGGGACAGGGGTGGTCACCCCTCCACTTT
-,once,TRBV11-1,TRBJ2-1,CASSFSPGEQFF,TGTGCCAGCAGCTTCTCCCCTGGTGAGCAGTTCTTC
-,-,TRBV6-1,TRBJ1-1,CASSEARGVGGEAFF,TGTGCCAGCAGTGAAGCGCGAGGGGTCGGTGGGGAAGCTTTCTTT
TRBD2,many,TRBV6-2/TRBV6-3,TRBJ2-1,CASRRGNTDSYNEQFF,TGTGCCAGCCGGCGGGGGAATACCGACTCCTACAATGAGCAGTTCTTC
-,many,TRBV12-3/TRBV12-4,TRBJ2-7,CASRQDSSYEQYF,TGTGCCAGCAGGCAGGACAGTTCCTACGAGCAGTACTTC
TRBD2,many,TRBV6-2/TRBV6-3,TRBJ2-1,CASTLAGGPRVNEQFF,TGTGCCAGCACCTTAGCGGGGGGGCCTAGAGTCAATGAGCAGTTCTTC
TRBD1,-,TRBV9,TRBJ1-1,CASSEQGAEAFF,TGTGCCAGCAGCGAACAGGGGGCTGAAGCTTTCTTT
TRBD1,-,TRBV10-3,TRBJ1-5,CAIKGQGGNQPQHF,TGTGCCATCAAGGGACAGGGGGGAAATCAGCCCCAGCATTTT
-,medium-sized,TRBV29-1,TRBJ2-5,CSVKGTLTQYF,TGCAGCGTTAAAGGGACCTTAACCCAGTACTTC
-,-,TRBV18,TRBJ1-2,CASSPPSVVYGYTF,TGTGCCAGCTCACCCCCTTCAGTCGTCTATGGCTACACCTTC
TRBD1,-,TRBV6-5,TRBJ1-2,CASSYAQQGDYGYTF,TGTGCCAGCAGTTACGCGCAGCAGGGGGACTATGGCTACACCTTC
-,medium-sized,TRBV19,TRBJ2-7,CASSGADYEQYF,TGTGCCAGTAGTGGGGCAGACTACGAGCAGTACTTC
-,many,TRBV5-6,TRBJ2-2,CASSLGRAGELFF,TGTGCCAGCAGCTTGGGCAGGGCCGGGGAGCTGTTTTTT
TRBD1,-,TRBV5-1,TRBJ2-6,CASSLTGAGANVLTF,TGCGCCAGCAGCCTTACAGGGGCTGGGGCCAACGTCCTGACTTTC